One sample yielded the 10 T cell receptor beta chains listed below, sequenced in a study of metastatic and nonmetastatic thyroid tumors. Thyroid surgery took place with no prior treatment in any patient. TCRdb called clones again from the PCR reads with MiXCR. The sample shows some 22,000 clones, 9.5% to 13% of them seen only once. Sequencing was performed on blood. These receptors were obtained from a female donor with papillary thyroid cancer or a benign thyroid nodule (not recorded which). Some clones in this sample may be carry-over from other donors' samples.

This clone has ten or more counts. The chain joins TRBV9 to TRBJ2-2; D unclear. The CDR3 runs 14 residues. Germline lookup yields CDR1 SGDLS and CDR2 YYNGEE. V lost 4 bases and J 6 bases, leaving 13 bases between the germline ends. The DNA for the CDR3 is TGTGCCAGCAGCCCCCGCGTTTCCGCCGGGGAGCTGTTTTTT. This translates into CASSPRVSAGELFF.

Only a few counts were recorded for this clone. Other DNA sequences in this specimen translate into the identical CDR3. The V call is TRBV11-1, the J call TRBJ2-1; 14 bases are a match to TRBD2. With 1 base clipped from V and 7 bases from J, the junction kept 9 bases outside the gene matches. Germline CDR1 reads SGHAT; CDR2 reads FQDESV (reference sequence). The CDR3 covers 18 residues. The CDR3 is CASSLGSGLAGVRNEQFF. DNA for the CDR3: TGTGCCAGCAGCTTAGGGTCGGGACTAGCGGGAGTTCGGAATGAGCAGTTCTTC.

This clone was seen repeatedly, ten times or more. V and J are TRBV12-3 or TRBV12-4 and TRBJ2-2, with a possible D match to TRBD1 (5 bases). Trimming pared 3 bases from V and 4 bases from J, leaving 9 bases between. The CDR3 covers 14 residues. CDR3 nucleotides: TGTGCCAGCAGTTTTGTAGGGGTCACCGGGGAGCTGTTTTTT. Translation: CASSFVGVTGELFF.

This clone was detected many times. Other DNA sequences in the sample encode the same CDR3. The chain couples TRBV11-2 to TRBJ2-1, with 8 bases aligning to TRBD1. Germline loops: CDR1 SGHAT, CDR2 FQNNGV. This CDR3 contains 16 residues. The J segment lost 0 bases and the V segment lost 5 bases, leaving 6 bases of the junction unmatched. In DNA form, the CDR3 reads TGTGCCAGCAGCCGTCAGGGGGCAAGCTCCTACAATGAGCAGTTCTTC. It is translated as CASSRQGASSYNEQFF. Full variable domain (remainder filled in from reference TRBV11-2 and TRBJ2-1): EAGVAQSPRYKIIEKRQSVAFWCNPISGHATLYWYQQILGQGPKLLIQFQNNGVVDDSQLPKDRFSAERLKGVDSTLKIQPAKLEDSAVYLCASSRQGASSYNEQFFGPGTRLTVL.

This clone was observed a handful of times. This clone may be a read error of a much larger clone one base away. Other nucleotide sequences in the sample specify the same CDR3. The chain joins TRBV3-1 to TRBJ2-2, with D perhaps matching TRBD1 (6 bases). Germline loops: CDR1 LGHDT, CDR2 YNNKEL (reference sequence). The CDR3 covers 14 residues. The CDR3 bases are TGTGCCAGCAGCCTCAACAGGGTCACCGGCGAGCTGTTTTTT. The encoded protein is CASSLNRVTGELFF.

This sequence joins TRBV3-1 and TRBJ2-1; no clear D gene. CDR1 is LGHDT, CDR2 YNNKEL, per germline (reference sequence). The V end was cut by 2 bases, the J end by 3 bases, with 5 bases between. This CDR3 region has 13 residues. CDR3 DNA sequence: TGTGCCAGCAGCCAACGGGTCTACAATGAGCAGTTCTTC. Translation gives CASSQRVYNEQFF.

This clone was observed many times. This chain links TRBV7-9 with TRBJ1-2; weak D call: TRBD1 (5 bases). In germline, CDR1 is SEHNR, CDR2 FQNEAQ (reference sequence). Trimming shortened V by 3 bases and J by 4 bases, and 9 bases separated the two germline ends. This CDR3 contains 13 residues. DNA for the CDR3: TGTGCCAGCAGCTTGGGGACCTCCTATGGCTACACCTTC. It specifies CASSLGTSYGYTF.

This clone ranks as medium-sized. This chain links TRBV6-5 with TRBJ2-2; 13 positions match TRBD2. Germline V CDR1 and CDR2: MNHEY, SVGAGI. The CDR3 has 18 amino acids. Losses at the gene ends were 7 bases for V and 4 bases for J; bases not matched to a gene: 12. CDR3 in amino acids: CASTGPGLAGFSTGELFF. In DNA form, the CDR3 reads TGTGCCAGCACCGGACCGGGACTAGCGGGATTTAGCACCGGGGAGCTGTTTTTT.

Within the sample, this clone is medium-sized. The rearrangement joins TRBV6-2 or TRBV6-3 to TRBJ2-1, with D uncertain. Per germline, CDR1 MNHEY and CDR2 SVGEGT. CDR3 length: 10 residues. Trimming stripped 6 bases from V and 5 bases from J, with 2 bases between. CDR3 in amino acids: CASRDNEQFF. The CDR3 DNA follows: TGTGCCAGCAGGGACAATGAGCAGTTCTTC.

V and J are TRBV6-2 or TRBV6-3 and TRBJ2-3; D is perhaps TRBD2 (5 bases). This CDR3 spans 16 amino acids. V was cut by 6 bases and J by 5 bases, with 21 bases left in between. Looked up from germline, CDR1 is MNHEY and CDR2 is SVGEGT. The CDR3 spells CASSPRNFRGEDTQYF. The CDR3, as DNA: TGTGCCAGCAGCCCTCGTAATTTCCGGGGTGAAGATACGCAGTATTTT.